The 11 T cell receptor beta chains given below trace back to one sample, sequenced in a study of blood T cell repertoires in COVID-19. Sequencing was performed with immunoSEQ multiplex PCR; in TCRdb, only in-frame clones are kept and a portion is missing. The sample holds about 140,000 clones, about nine tenths seen once. Sequenced: peripheral blood. The receptors shown here come from a human donor with COVID-19, enrolled during active disease. The donor label of this sample is uncertain.

The genes are TRBV5-4 and TRBJ2-5; 8 bases line up with TRBD1. The CDR3 runs 14 residues. Trimming took 4 bases from V and 5 from J; bases not matched to a gene: 7. Germline lookup yields CDR1 SGHNT and CDR2 YYREEE (reference sequence). Here the CDR3 reads CASSQRQGIETQYF. The CDR3 nucleotides read TGTGCCAGCAGCCAGAGACAGGGGATCGAGACCCAGTACTTC.

This clone was observed a handful of times. The chain uses TRBV5-4 and TRBJ1-4, with D unclear. The CDR3 consists of 14 residues. Between the trimmed V and J ends, which lost 4 bases and 2 bases, there was a span of 9 bases. CDR1 is SGHNT, CDR2 YYREEE, per germline (reference sequence). The chain's CDR3 is CASSPSATNEKLFF. The CDR3 DNA is TGTGCCAGCAGCCCCTCCGCGACTAATGAAAAACTGTTTTTT. The whole variable domain, filled in from reference TRBV5-4 and TRBJ1-4, reads ETGVTQSPTHLIKTRGQQVTLRCSSQSGHNTVSWYQQALGQGPQFIFQYYREEENGRGNFPPRFSGLQFPNYSSELNVNALELDDSALYLCASSPSATNEKLFFGSGTQLSVL.

The chain recombines TRBV15 with TRBJ1-5, with D maybe TRBD1 (6 bases). Trimming pared 0 bases from V and 4 bases from J, leaving 13 bases between. CDR1 is LNHNV and CDR2 is YYDKDF in the germline V gene (reference sequence). This CDR3 has 16 residues. The DNA of the CDR3 is TGTGCCACCAGCAGAGATTGGTTCCAGGGGAATCAGCCCCAGCATTTT. This gives the protein CATSRDWFQGNQPQHF.

The gene calls are TRBV2 and TRBJ1-2; 10 nucleotides match TRBD1. The J segment lost 11 bases and the V segment lost 4 bases, leaving 7 bases of the junction unmatched. Germline V CDR1 and CDR2: SNHLY, FYNNEI. The CDR3 consists of 13 residues. The CDR3 protein is CASSGPGQGRYTF. CDR3 coding DNA: TGTGCCAGCAGTGGTCCGGGACAGGGGAGGTACACCTTC. The whole variable domain, filled in from reference TRBV2 and TRBJ1-2, reads EPEVTQTPSHQVTQMGQEVILRCVPISNHLYFYWYRQILGQKVEFLVSFYNNEISEKSEIFDDQFSVERPDGSNFTLKIRSTKLEDSAMYFCASSGPGQGRYTFGSGTRLTVV.

This chain uses TRBV24-1 with TRBJ2-3, with 7 positions matching TRBD1. With V trimmed by 3 bases and J by 14 bases, 10 bases remained unmatched. Germline V gene data show CDR1 as KGHDR and CDR2 as SFDVKD. This CDR3 comprises 13 residues. The CDR3 sequence: CATSDPDRDVRYF. CDR3 in DNA: TGTGCCACCAGTGATCCCGACAGGGACGTAAGGTATTTT.

This clone has more than one count but fewer than ten. V usage is TRBV6-6 and J usage is TRBJ1-1, with D perhaps matching TRBD1 (6 bases). The germline V gene has CDR1 MNHNY and CDR2 SVGAGI (reference sequence). V shed 0 bases and J shed 7 bases, with 15 bases lying between them. The CDR3 loop spans 15 amino acids. This CDR3 reads CASSYSTGLGGEAFF. CDR3 DNA sequence: TGTGCCAGCAGTTACTCGACAGGCCTTGGAGGTGAAGCTTTCTTT.

The rearrangement links TRBV20-1 to TRBJ1-4, with D uncertain. The germline V gene encodes CDR1 DFQATT and CDR2 SNEGSKA (reference sequence). V was cut by 3 bases and J by 2 bases, with 10 bases left in between. This CDR3 has 14 amino acids. CDR3 sequence reads: CSASRSLTNEKLFF. CDR3 coding DNA: TGCAGTGCTAGTAGGAGTTTGACTAATGAAAAACTGTTTTTT.

This sequence joins TRBV18 and TRBJ1-2; D may be TRBD1 (5 bases). Germline lookup yields CDR1 KGHSH and CDR2 LQKENI. With 2 bases removed from V and 0 bases from J, the gap between germline ends came to 13 bases. The CDR3 covers 16 residues. CDR3 amino acids: CASSPWAGLTNYGYTF. The DNA of the CDR3 is TGTGCCAGCTCACCATGGGCAGGGTTGACTAACTATGGCTACACCTTC.

This rearrangement joins TRBV10-2 to TRBJ1-1; a weak D match, TRBD1 (6 bases). The germline V and J ends were trimmed by 7 bases and 5 bases, with 14 bases remaining between them. The CDR3 totals 13 residues. Looked up from germline, CDR1 is WSHSY and CDR2 is SAAADI. The CDR3 is CASKIQGRTEAFF. DNA for the CDR3: TGCGCCAGCAAAATACAGGGTAGGACTGAAGCTTTCTTT.

The chain couples TRBV19 to TRBJ1-5, with TRBD1 matching 11 bases. Germline-derived CDR1 and CDR2 are LNHDA and SQIVND (reference sequence). CDR3 size: 15 residues. Losses at the gene ends were 3 bases for V and 7 bases for J; bases not matched to a gene: 5. As DNA, the CDR3 is TGTGCCAGTAGTATGTGGACAGGGGGCGGCCAGCCCCAGCATTTT. Translation: CASSMWTGGGQPQHF.

This sequence joins TRBV2 and TRBJ2-7; TRBD1 matches 8 bases. The J segment lost 5 bases and the V segment lost 6 bases, leaving 18 bases of the junction unmatched. The CDR3 length is 17 residues. Germline V gene data show CDR1 as SNHLY and CDR2 as FYNNEI. CDR3 bases: TGTGCCAGCAGCAGCGGTGGTATGGCAGGGGGCTTCCACGAGCAGTACTTC. Translated: CASSSGGMAGGFHEQYF.